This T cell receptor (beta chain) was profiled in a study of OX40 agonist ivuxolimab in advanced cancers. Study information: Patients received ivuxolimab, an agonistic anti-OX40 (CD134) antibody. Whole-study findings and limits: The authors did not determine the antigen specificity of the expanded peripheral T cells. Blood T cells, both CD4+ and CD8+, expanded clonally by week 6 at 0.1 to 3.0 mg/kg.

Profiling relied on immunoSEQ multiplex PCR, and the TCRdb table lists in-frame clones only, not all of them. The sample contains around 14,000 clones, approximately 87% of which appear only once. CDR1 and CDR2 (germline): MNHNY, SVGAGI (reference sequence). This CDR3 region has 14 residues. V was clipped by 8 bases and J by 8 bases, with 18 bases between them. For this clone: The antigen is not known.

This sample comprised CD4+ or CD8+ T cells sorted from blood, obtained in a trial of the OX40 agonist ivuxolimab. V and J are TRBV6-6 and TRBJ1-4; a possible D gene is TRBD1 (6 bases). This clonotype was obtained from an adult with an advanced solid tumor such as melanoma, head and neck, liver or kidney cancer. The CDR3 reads CASRARGEEEKLFF. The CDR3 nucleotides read TGTGCCAGCCGAGCCAGGGGCGAAGAGGAAAAACTGTTTTTT.